A single sample gave rise to the 12 T cell receptor beta chains below, sequenced in a study of T cell responses to AZD1222 COVID-19 vaccine. The data were produced by immunoSEQ multiplex PCR, yet TCRdb's version contains in-frame clones alone and is incomplete. The sample carries nearly 110,000 clones, approximately 90% recorded once. Sequenced here: peripheral blood, sampled 28 days after the second AZD1222 dose. These receptors were taken from an adult who received the AZD1222 COVID-19 vaccine.

The chain combines TRBV7-2 with TRBJ1-2, with D maybe TRBD1 (5 bases). Germline CDR1 and CDR2: SGHTA and FQGNSA. The length of the CDR3 is 15 residues. Trimming took 1 base from V and 6 from J, leaving 15 bases between them. The CDR3 here is CASSLEQALPHGYTF. The CDR3 nucleotides read TGTGCCAGCAGCTTAGAACAGGCCCTTCCCCATGGCTACACCTTC.

This chain joins TRBV19 and TRBJ2-5; tentative D call: TRBD1 (6 bases). CDR3 length equals 14 residues. Trimming took off 5 bases at V and 4 bases at J, with 14 bases between the two ends. Germline V CDR1 and CDR2: LNHDA, SQIVND (reference sequence). The CDR3 DNA sequence: TGTGCCAGTAGTGCAACAGGGTTGGGAGAGACCCAGTACTTC. Its protein is CASSATGLGETQYF.

This sequence joins TRBV5-1 and TRBJ1-5; the D gene is possibly TRBD1 (6 bases). V was cut by 6 bases and J by 0 bases, with 13 bases left in between. Looked up from germline, CDR1 is SGHRS and CDR2 is YFSETQ. There are 15 residues in the CDR3. In DNA, the CDR3 is TGCGCCAGCATCGGGGGACAAGATAGCAATCAGCCCCAGCATTTT. As protein: CASIGGQDSNQPQHF.

In this sample, this clone turned up once. The genes are TRBV5-5 and TRBJ2-1, with D tentatively TRBD1 (6 bases). Trimming shortened V by 5 bases and J by 7 bases, and 28 bases separated the two germline ends. The CDR3 covers 18 residues. Germline V CDR1 and CDR2: SGHKS, YYEKEE (reference sequence). CDR3 sequence (DNA): TGTGCCAGCAGGGGGGCCCTTCGGATTGGACAGTATGGAAATGAGCAGTTCTTC. Translation gives CASRGALRIGQYGNEQFF.

J is TRBJ1-3 and V is TRBV30; D possibly corresponds to TRBD1 (5 bases). In germline, CDR1 is GTSNPN, CDR2 SVGIG (reference sequence). Trimming stripped 3 bases from V and 1 base from J, with 10 bases between. The CDR3 totals 14 residues. The CDR3 DNA is TGTGCCTGGAGAAGGGACGCATCTGGAAACACCATATATTTT. It specifies CAWRRDASGNTIYF.

The V and J genes are TRBV5-1 and TRBJ1-1; D ambiguous. Germline V gives CDR1 SGHRS, CDR2 YFSETQ. This CDR3 is 14 amino acids long. V was pared by 0 bases and J by 1 base, with 7 bases between. The CDR3 DNA follows: TGCGCCAGCAGCTTGGGGCAAGCGAACACTGAAGCTTTCTTT. It translates to CASSLGQANTEAFF.

The chain employs TRBV7-2 and TRBJ2-7, with TRBD2 matching 11 bases. V lost 5 bases to trimming and J lost 0 bases; unmatched junction nucleotides: 6. Germline lookup yields CDR1 SGHTA and CDR2 FQGNSA. This CDR3 comprises 16 residues. The CDR3 spells CASSVEGTSGSYEQYF. CDR3 bases: TGTGCCAGCAGCGTAGAGGGGACTAGCGGCTCCTACGAGCAGTACTTC.

The chain combines TRBV4-1 with TRBJ1-3; D unresolved. The CDR3 consists of 14 residues. The germline CDR1 and CDR2 sequences are MGHRA and YSYEKL. The V gene lost 0 bases and the J gene lost 2 bases, with 5 bases spanning the gap. The CDR3 region is CASSQDRPGNTIYF. CDR3 DNA sequence: TGCGCCAGCAGCCAAGACAGACCTGGAAACACCATATATTTT.

The V and J genes are TRBV9 and TRBJ2-1, with 12 bases identical to TRBD2. Losses at the gene ends were 1 base for V and 7 bases for J; bases not matched to a gene: 3. CDR3 size: 15 residues. Germline V gene data show CDR1 as SGDLS and CDR2 as YYNGEE. CDR3 in DNA: TGTGCCAGCAGCGTACTAGCGGGAGGGTCTAATGAGCAGTTCTTC. As protein: CASSVLAGGSNEQFF. Full variable domain (rest looked up from reference TRBV9 and TRBJ2-1): DSGVTQTPKHLITATGQRVTLRCSPRSGDLSVYWYQQSLDQGLQFLIQYYNGEERAKGNILERFSAQQFPDLHSELNLSSLELGDSALYFCASSVLAGGSNEQFFGPGTRLTVL.

The CDR3 protein is CASSPRQVDEQYF. CDR3 DNA sequence: TGTGCCAGCTCACCTCGCCAGGTGGACGAGCAGTACTTC. The rearrangement uses TRBV18 and TRBJ2-7, with D unclear. Germline CDR1 is KGHSH and CDR2 is LQKENI. The V end was cut by 3 bases, the J end by 5 bases, with 11 bases between. The CDR3 totals 13 residues.

The chain is built from TRBV18 and TRBJ1-1; D is uncertain. Between the trimmed V and J ends, which lost 5 bases and 5 bases, there was a span of 12 bases. The CDR3 loop spans 13 amino acids. Germline CDR1 KGHSH, CDR2 LQKENI. CDR3 sequence reads: CASSSGVRTEAFF. The CDR3 DNA reads TGTGCCAGCTCATCTGGGGTTCGGACTGAAGCTTTCTTT.

The chain couples TRBV10-3 to TRBJ1-2, with D unresolved. Per germline, CDR1 ENHRY and CDR2 SYGVKD. Trimming took 0 bases from V and 12 from J, leaving 8 bases between them. The CDR3 is 11 residues long. DNA for the CDR3: TGTGCCATCAGTGAGTCGGGAGGGAACACCTTC. Residues: CAISESGGNTF.